The rows below give T cell receptor beta chains drawn from one sample of a study of long-term antiretroviral therapy in people with HIV. The assay was immunoSEQ multiplex PCR, and TCRdb's table has in-frame clones only and misses some. Of tens of thousands of clones listed, 70% to 90% were seen once; the top ten hold about 7%. The starting material was unsorted PBMCs, obtained 1.8 years before starting antiretroviral therapy. The receptors were sampled from a woman under 40 with HIV. CDR3s include the opening cysteine and the closing phenylalanine or tryptophan. Each record gives: J gene, D gene, V gene, clone size, CDR3 protein, CDR3 DNA. D genes are given only for firm matches. Only some rows state a clone size, as once, few, many or a class for expanded clones.

>TRBJ2-5|.|TRBV18|.
CASSPPSSGIGETQYF
TGTGCCAGCTCACCACCCTCCTCAGGGATCGGGGAGACCCAGTACTTC
>TRBJ1-1|TRBD1|TRBV10-3|.
CATESRGGNTEAFF
TGTGCCACAGAGAGCAGGGGGGGGAACACTGAAGCTTTCTTT
>TRBJ2-2|TRBD2|TRBV9|.
CASSARTGTSGDITGELFF
TGTGCCAGCAGCGCGAGAACCGGGACTAGCGGGGACATCACCGGGGAGCTGTTTTTT
>TRBJ1-1|.|TRBV19|few
CASAGGGEAFF
TGTGCCAGTGCGGGCGGAGGTGAAGCTTTCTTT
>TRBJ2-3|.|TRBV27|.
CASSFQGRTDTQYF
TGTGCCAGCAGTTTTCAGGGTCGCACAGATACGCAGTATTTT
>TRBJ1-5|.|TRBV21-1|.
CASSKWVRPHSNQPQHF
TGTGCCAGCAGCAAATGGGTCAGGCCACATAGCAATCAGCCCCAGCATTTT
>TRBJ1-1|.|TRBV30|.
CAWSLGTNTEAFF
TGTGCCTGGAGTCTAGGTACGAACACTGAAGCTTTCTTT
>TRBJ1-3|.|TRBV2|.
CASTPTVGNTIYF
TGTGCCAGCACCCCCACAGTTGGAAACACCATATATTTT
>TRBJ2-3|TRBD1|TRBV2|.
CATKGQGKGVDTQYF
TGTGCCACGAAGGGACAGGGAAAAGGTGTGGATACGCAGTATTTT
>TRBJ1-2|.|TRBV4-1|.
CASSQAGGLLSYNYGYTF
TGCGCCAGCAGCCAAGCCGGGGGACTCCTCTCTTATAACTATGGCTACACCTTC
>TRBJ2-1|TRBD1|TRBV12-5|once
CASGLVLGQFSYNEQFF
TGTGCTAGTGGTTTGGTATTGGGACAGTTCTCCTACAATGAGCAGTTCTTC
>TRBJ1-2|.|TRBV6-1|.
CASTDRQGSYYGYTF
TGTGCCAGCACCGACAGGCAGGGGTCGTACTATGGCTACACCTTC
>TRBJ2-7|.|TRBV5-8|.
CASSLRFSGHRTSPAYEQYF
TGTGCCAGCAGCTTGAGATTTTCGGGACATAGAACTTCCCCGGCCTACGAGCAGTACTTC
>TRBJ2-3|.|TRBV6-5|.
CASSQRGDTQYF
TGTGCCAGCAGTCAGCGAGGAGATACGCAGTATTTT
>TRBJ2-5|.|TRBV23-1|.
CASSQSGGTGETQYF
TGCGCCAGCAGTCAATCGGGGGGAACGGGGGAGACCCAGTACTTC
>TRBJ1-1|.|TRBV6-1|.
CASSQTDIPGTEAFF
TGTGCCAGCAGTCAAACGGACATCCCAGGCACTGAAGCTTTCTTT
>TRBJ1-2|TRBD1|TRBV5-5|.
CASSLGNSGTGDPNGYTF
TGTGCCAGCAGCTTGGGGAACTCCGGGACAGGGGACCCTAATGGCTACACCTTC
>TRBJ2-1|.|TRBV5-1|.
CASSLGRALHEQFF
TGCGCCAGCAGCTTAGGCAGGGCCCTCCATGAGCAGTTCTTC
>TRBJ1-2|.|TRBV4-1|.
CASSYGLRFPKPNYGYTF
TGCGCCAGCAGCTATGGCTTAAGGTTTCCCAAACCTAACTATGGCTACACCTTC
>TRBJ2-3|TRBD1|TRBV5-1|.
CASSEGQGGFPRTDTQYF
TGCGCCAGCAGCGAAGGACAGGGAGGTTTTCCACGCACAGATACGCAGTATTTT
>TRBJ1-6|TRBD1|TRBV27|once
CASGPGTVYSPLHF
TGTGCCAGCGGTCCCGGGACAGTTTATTCACCCCTCCACTTT
>TRBJ2-2|TRBD1|TRBV18|.
CASSPRQGQMNTGELFF
TGTGCCAGCTCCCCACGACAGGGCCAGATGAACACCGGGGAGCTGTTTTTT
>TRBJ1-1|.|TRBV7-6|.
CASSQSAGEAFF
TGTGCCAGCAGCCAATCGGCTGGGGAAGCTTTCTTT
>TRBJ2-5|.|TRBV9|.
CASSAGGGETQYF
TGTGCCAGCAGCGCTGGAGGCGGGGAGACCCAGTACTTC
>TRBJ1-5|.|TRBV19|few
CASSMAVRASNQPQHF
TGTGCCAGTAGTATGGCCGTCAGGGCGAGCAATCAGCCCCAGCATTTT
>TRBJ2-5|TRBD2|TRBV7-2|.
CASSLASGGGQETQYF
TGTGCCAGCAGCTTAGCGTCGGGCGGGGGCCAAGAGACCCAGTACTTC
>TRBJ2-3|.|TRBV5-8|.
CASSLFSMGLSTDTQYF
TGTGCCAGCAGCTTGTTTAGCATGGGGCTTAGCACAGATACGCAGTATTTT
>TRBJ1-3|.|TRBV6-1|.
CASHLLFGNTIYF
TGTGCCAGCCACCTCCTATTTGGAAACACCATATATTTT
>TRBJ2-1|TRBD2|TRBV28|.
CATSYSSGGVLFF
TGTGCCACTTCTTACTCTAGCGGGGGGGTACTTTTCTTC